This TCR beta chain came from a study of T cells after yellow fever vaccination. A 5'RACE template-switching step, the method used to make TCR cDNA, added a universal primer site and UMIs. In TCRdb, the 5' RACE reads were re-called with MiXCR into one record per CDR3 protein. The sample lists some 320,000 distinct CDR3 sequences, less than 9.5% occurring once. The study's findings and limits: Reappearing after the booster were most of the clones from primary vaccination (roughly 95% CD4, around 88% CD8). The secondary response peaked faster, at day 5 versus 15, but was weaker.

This clonotype was found many times. Antigen: not known. From germline, CDR1 is SQVTM and CDR2 ANQGSEA. V was trimmed by 3 bases and J by 5 bases, leaving 8 bases between them. The CDR3 spans 11 residues. The specimen comprised CD4+ T cells sorted from PBMCs, sampled 5 days after the yellow fever booster vaccination. This TCR was sampled from a man in his late teens or twenties who received the YFV17D yellow fever vaccine. V is TRBV29-1 and J is TRBJ2-7, with D unresolved. The CDR3 loop is CSVEYTNEQYF. In DNA form, the CDR3 reads TGCAGCGTTGAGTACACCAACGAGCAGTACTTC.